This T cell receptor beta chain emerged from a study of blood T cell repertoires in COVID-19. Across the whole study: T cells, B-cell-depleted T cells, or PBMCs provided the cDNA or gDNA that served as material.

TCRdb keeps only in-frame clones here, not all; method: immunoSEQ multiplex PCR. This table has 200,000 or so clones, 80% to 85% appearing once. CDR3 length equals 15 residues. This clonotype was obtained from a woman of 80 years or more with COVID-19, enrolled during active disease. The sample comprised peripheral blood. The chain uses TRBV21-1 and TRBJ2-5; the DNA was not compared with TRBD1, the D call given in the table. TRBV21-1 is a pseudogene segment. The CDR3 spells CATKTGAVNRETQYF. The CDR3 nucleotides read TGTGCCACCAAAACAGGGGCGGTCAATCGGGAGACCCAGTACTTC.